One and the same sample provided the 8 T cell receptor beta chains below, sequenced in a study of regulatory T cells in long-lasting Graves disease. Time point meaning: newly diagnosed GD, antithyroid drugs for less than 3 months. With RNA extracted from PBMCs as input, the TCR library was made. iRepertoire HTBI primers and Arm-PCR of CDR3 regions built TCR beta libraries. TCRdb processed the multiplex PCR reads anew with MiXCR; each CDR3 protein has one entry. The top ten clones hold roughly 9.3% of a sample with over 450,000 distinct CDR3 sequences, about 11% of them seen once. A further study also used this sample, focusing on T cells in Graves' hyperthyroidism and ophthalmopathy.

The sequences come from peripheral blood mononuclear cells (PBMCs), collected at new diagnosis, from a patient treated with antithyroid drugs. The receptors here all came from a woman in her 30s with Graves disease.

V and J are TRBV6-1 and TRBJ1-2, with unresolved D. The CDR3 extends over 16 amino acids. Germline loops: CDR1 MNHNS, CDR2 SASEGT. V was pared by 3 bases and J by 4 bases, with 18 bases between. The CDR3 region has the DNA TGTGCCAGCAGTGAGGGCCAGACGGTGGCCGGCTATGGCTACACCTTC. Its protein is CASSEGQTVAGYGYTF.

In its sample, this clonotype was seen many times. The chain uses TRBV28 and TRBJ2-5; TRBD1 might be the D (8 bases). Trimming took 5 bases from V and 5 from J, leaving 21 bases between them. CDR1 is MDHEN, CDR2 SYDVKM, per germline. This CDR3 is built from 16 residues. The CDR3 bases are TGTGCCAGCAGTCGACGGACAGGGAGGGCGGTGGAGACCCAGTACTTC. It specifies CASSRRTGRAVETQYF.

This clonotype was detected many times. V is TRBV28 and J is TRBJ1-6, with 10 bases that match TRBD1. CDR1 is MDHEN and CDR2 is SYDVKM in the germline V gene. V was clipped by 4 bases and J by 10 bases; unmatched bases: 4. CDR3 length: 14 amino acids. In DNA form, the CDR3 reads TGTGCCAGCAGTTGGGACAGGGGACGGTCACCCCTCCACTTT. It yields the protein CASSWDRGRSPLHF.

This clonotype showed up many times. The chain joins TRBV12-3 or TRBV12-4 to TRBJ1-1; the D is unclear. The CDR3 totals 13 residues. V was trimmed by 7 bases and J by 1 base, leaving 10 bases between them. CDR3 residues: CASTRLPNTEAFF. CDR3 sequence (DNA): TGTGCCAGCACCCGACTGCCGAACACTGAAGCTTTCTTT.

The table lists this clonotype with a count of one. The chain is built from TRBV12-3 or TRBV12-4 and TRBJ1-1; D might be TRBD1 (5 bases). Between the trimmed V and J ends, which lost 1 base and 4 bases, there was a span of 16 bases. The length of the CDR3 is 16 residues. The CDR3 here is CASSLGGRAGGTEAFF. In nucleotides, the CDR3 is TGTGCCAGCAGTTTAGGGGGCAGGGCAGGTGGCACTGAAGCTTTCTTT.

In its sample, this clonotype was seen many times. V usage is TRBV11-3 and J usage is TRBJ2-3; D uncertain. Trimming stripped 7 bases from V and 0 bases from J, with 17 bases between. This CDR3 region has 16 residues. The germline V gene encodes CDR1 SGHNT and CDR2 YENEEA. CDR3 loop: CASTESRKASTDTQYF. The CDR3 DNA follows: TGTGCCAGCACGGAAAGTAGAAAAGCTAGCACAGATACGCAGTATTTT. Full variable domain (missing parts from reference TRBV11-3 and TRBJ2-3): EAGVVQSPRYKIIEKKQPVAFWCNPISGHNTLYWYLQNLGQGPELLIRYENEEAVDDSQLPKDRFSAERLKGVDSTLKIQPAELGDSAVYLCASTESRKASTDTQYFGPGTRLTVL.

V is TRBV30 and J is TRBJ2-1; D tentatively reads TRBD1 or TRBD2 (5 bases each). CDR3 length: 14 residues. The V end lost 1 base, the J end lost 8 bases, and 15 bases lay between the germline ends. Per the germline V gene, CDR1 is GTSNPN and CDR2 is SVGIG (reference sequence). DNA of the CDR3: TGTGCCTGGAGTGGGGGACGAGCTGGGGATGAGCAGTTCTTC. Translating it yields CAWSGGRAGDEQFF.

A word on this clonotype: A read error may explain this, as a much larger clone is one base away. Written as DNA, the CDR3 is TGTGCCAGCAGCCCCGGACAGACCATGGAAAACAATGAGCACTTCTTC. It specifies CASSPGQTMENNEHFF. The chain carries TRBV13 and TRBJ2-1, with D perhaps matching TRBD1 (6 bases). Germline V gene data show CDR1 as PRHDT and CDR2 as FYEKMQ (reference sequence). The CDR3 sequence is 16 residues long.